The clone carrying this T cell receptor (beta chain) was observed many times. This CDR3 has 15 residues. The germline V gene has CDR1 SGHTA and CDR2 FQGNSA. V lost 1 base and J 3 bases, leaving 13 bases between the germline ends. One entry per CDR3 protein, called by TCRdb with MiXCR from the RT-PCR reads. There are around 700,000 distinct CDR3 sequences in the sample; over 12% occur only once, and roughly 4% lies in the top ten. The specimen sequenced was memory CD4+ T cells from blood. This receptor was identified in a female donor in good health, serving as a healthy control. The rearrangement links TRBV7-2 to TRBJ2-7, with a tentative D call TRBD2 (5 bases). In DNA, the CDR3 is TGTGCCAGCAGCTTAGTTAATAGCGCCAACTACGAGCAGTACTTC. This sequence encodes CASSLVNSANYEQYF.